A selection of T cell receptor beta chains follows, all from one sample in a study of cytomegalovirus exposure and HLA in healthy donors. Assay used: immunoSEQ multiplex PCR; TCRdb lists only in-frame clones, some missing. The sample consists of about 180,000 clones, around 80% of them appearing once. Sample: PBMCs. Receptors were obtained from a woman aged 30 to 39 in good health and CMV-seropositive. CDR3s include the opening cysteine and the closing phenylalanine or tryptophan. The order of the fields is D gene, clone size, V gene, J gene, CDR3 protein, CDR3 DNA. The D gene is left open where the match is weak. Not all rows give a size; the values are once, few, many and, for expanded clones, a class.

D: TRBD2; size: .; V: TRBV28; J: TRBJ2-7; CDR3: CASKRGGEQYF; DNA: TGTGCCAGCAAACGCGGGGGCGAGCAGTACTTC
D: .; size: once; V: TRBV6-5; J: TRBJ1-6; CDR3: CASSYSSQNNSPLHF; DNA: TGTGCCAGCAGTTACTCATCGCAGAATAATTCACCCCTCCACTTT
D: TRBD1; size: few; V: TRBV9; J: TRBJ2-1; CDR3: CASSADRVVSEQFF; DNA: TGTGCCAGCAGCGCGGACAGGGTGGTGAGTGAGCAGTTCTTC
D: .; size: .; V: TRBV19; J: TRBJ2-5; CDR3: CASSFEGGRQETQYF; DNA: TGTGCCAGTAGTTTTGAGGGTGGTCGGCAAGAGACCCAGTACTTC
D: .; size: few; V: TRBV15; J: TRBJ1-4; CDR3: CATSPGTQRANEKLFF; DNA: TGTGCCACCAGCCCCGGGACTCAGCGGGCTAATGAAAAACTGTTTTTT
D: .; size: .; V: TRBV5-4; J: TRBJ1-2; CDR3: CASSRTGINYGYTF; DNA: TGTGCCAGCAGCCGCACAGGAATTAACTATGGCTACACCTTC
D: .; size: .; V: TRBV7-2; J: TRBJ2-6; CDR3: CASSYGTGGANVLTF; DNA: TGTGCCAGCAGCTACGGTACTGGTGGGGCCAACGTCCTGACTTTC
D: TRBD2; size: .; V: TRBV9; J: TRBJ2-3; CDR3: CASSVYDSGGSSTDTQYF; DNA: TGTGCCAGCAGCGTATATGATAGCGGGGGTTCTAGCACAGATACGCAGTATTTT
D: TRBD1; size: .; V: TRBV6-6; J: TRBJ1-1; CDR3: CASSTRQGTLTEAFF; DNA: TGTGCCAGCAGTACCAGACAGGGGACCTTGACTGAAGCTTTCTTT
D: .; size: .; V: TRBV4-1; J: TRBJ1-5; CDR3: CASSQDGQFHQPQHF; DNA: TGCGCCAGCAGCCAAGATGGACAGTTCCATCAGCCCCAGCATTTT
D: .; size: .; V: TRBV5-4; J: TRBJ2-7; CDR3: CASSLGGDPSSYEQYF; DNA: TGTGCCAGCAGCTTGGGGGGGGACCCAAGCTCCTACGAGCAGTACTTC
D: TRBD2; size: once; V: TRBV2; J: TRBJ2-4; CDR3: CASTKRWGGAIQYF; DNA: TGTGCCAGCACCAAGAGGTGGGGGGGAGCCATTCAGTACTTC
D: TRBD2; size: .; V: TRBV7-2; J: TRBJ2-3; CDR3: CASSLGWRGVTDTQYF; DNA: TGTGCCAGCAGCTTAGGGTGGCGGGGGGTCACAGATACGCAGTATTTT
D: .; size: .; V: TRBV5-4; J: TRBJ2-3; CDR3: CASRPGERYTDTQYF; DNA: TGTGCCAGCAGACCCGGGGAGCGGTACACAGATACGCAGTATTTT
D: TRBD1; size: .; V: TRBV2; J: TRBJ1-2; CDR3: CASSQIQGMSGYTF; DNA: TGTGCCAGCAGTCAGATACAGGGGATGTCTGGCTACACCTTC
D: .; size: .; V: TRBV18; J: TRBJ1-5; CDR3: CASSPEGEPQHF; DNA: TGTGCCAGCTCACCCGAAGGGGAGCCCCAGCATTTT
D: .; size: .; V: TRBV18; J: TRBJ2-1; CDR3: CASSPPAQGEQFF; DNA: TGTGCCAGCTCACCACCAGCTCAGGGTGAGCAGTTCTTC
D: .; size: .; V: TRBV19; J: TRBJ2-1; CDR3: CASSIPPGNNEQFF; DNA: TGTGCCAGTAGTATACCCCCAGGGAACAATGAGCAGTTCTTC
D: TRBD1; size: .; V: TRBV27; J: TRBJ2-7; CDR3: CASSDLGQGYEQYF; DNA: TGTGCCAGCAGTGACTTGGGACAGGGTTACGAGCAGTACTTC
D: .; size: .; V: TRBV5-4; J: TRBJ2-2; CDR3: CASSLGANTGELFF; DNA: TGTGCCAGCAGCTTGGGCGCAAACACCGGGGAGCTGTTTTTT
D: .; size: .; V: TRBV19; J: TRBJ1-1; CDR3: CASSKGVEAFF; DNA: TGTGCCAGTAGCAAGGGGGTTGAAGCTTTCTTT
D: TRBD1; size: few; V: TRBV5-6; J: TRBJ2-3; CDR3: CASSLGQGATDTQYF; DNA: TGTGCCAGCAGCTTGGGACAGGGGGCCACAGATACGCAGTATTTT
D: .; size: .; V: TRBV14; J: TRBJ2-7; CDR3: CASSQFAGPFYEQYF; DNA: TGTGCCAGCAGCCAATTCGCAGGGCCCTTCTACGAGCAGTACTTC
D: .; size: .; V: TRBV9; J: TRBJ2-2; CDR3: CASRKSAGRSGELFF; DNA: TGTGCCAGCAGGAAGTCGGCGGGGAGGTCCGGGGAGCTGTTTTTT
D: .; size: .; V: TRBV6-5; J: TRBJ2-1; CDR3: CASTAGYNEQFF; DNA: TGTGCCAGCACGGCCGGGTACAATGAGCAGTTCTTC
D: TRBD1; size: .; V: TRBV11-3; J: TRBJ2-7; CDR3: CASSLGRGRYEQYF; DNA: TGTGCCAGCAGCTTAGGCAGGGGGCGATACGAGCAGTACTTC
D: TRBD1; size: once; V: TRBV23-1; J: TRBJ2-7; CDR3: CASSPGTGVPYEQYF; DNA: TGCGCCAGCAGTCCCGGGACAGGGGTACCCTACGAGCAGTACTTC
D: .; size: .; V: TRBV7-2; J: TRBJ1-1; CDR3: CASSLGHLNTEAFF; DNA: TGTGCCAGCAGCTTAGGACACCTGAACACTGAAGCTTTCTTT
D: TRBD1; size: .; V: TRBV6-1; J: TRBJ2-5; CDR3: CASNPGQGQEETQYF; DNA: TGTGCCAGCAACCCGGGACAGGGGCAGGAAGAGACCCAGTACTTC
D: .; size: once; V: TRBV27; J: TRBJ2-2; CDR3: CASSFTRGNGELFF; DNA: TGTGCCAGCAGTTTTACACGGGGGAACGGGGAGCTGTTTTTT
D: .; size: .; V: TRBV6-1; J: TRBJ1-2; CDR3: CASIMTLGIYGYTF; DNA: TGTGCCAGCATTATGACATTAGGCATCTATGGCTACACCTTC
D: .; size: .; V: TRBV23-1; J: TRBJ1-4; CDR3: CASSQGETNEKLFF; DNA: TGCGCCAGCAGTCAAGGTGAGACTAATGAAAAACTGTTTTTT
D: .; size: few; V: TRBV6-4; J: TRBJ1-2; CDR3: CASSAGLNYGYTF; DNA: TGTGCCAGCAGTGCAGGTCTTAACTATGGCTACACCTTC
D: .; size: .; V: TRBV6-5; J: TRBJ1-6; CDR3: CASSYSTGYSNSPLHF; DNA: TGTGCCAGCAGTTACTCGACAGGATACTCCAATTCACCCCTCCACTTT
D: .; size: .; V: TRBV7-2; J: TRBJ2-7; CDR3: CASSLGRGIYEQYF; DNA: TGTGCCAGCAGCCTGGGTCGAGGGATATACGAGCAGTACTTC
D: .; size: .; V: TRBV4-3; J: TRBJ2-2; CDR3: CASSQVSAPGELFF; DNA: TGCGCCAGCAGCCAGGTATCCGCGCCCGGGGAGCTGTTTTTT
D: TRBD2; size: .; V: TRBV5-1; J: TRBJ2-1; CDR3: CASTERGQYNEQFF; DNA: TGCGCCAGCACCGAGCGGGGGCAGTACAATGAGCAGTTCTTC
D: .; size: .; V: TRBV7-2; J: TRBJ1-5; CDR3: CASGVRGGGQPQHF; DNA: TGTGCCAGCGGCGTCCGGGGGGGTGGTCAGCCCCAGCATTTT
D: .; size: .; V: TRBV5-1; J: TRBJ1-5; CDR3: CASSLGGRDQPQHF; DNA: TGCGCCAGCAGCTTGGGGGGGAGGGACCAGCCCCAGCATTTT
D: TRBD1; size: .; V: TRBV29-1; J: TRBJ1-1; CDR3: CSATGGPNTEAFF; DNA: TGCAGCGCAACAGGGGGCCCTAACACTGAAGCTTTCTTT
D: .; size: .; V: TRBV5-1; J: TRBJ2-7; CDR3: CASSFLKRDF; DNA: TGCGCCAGCAGCTTCTTAAAAAGAGACTTC
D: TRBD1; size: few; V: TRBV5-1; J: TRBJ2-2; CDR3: CASSLEGAGGATGELFF; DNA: TGCGCCAGCAGCTTGGAGGGGGCAGGGGGCGCGACCGGGGAGCTGTTTTTT
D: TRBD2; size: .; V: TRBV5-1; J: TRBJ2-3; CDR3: CASTLAGAVDTQYF; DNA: TGCGCCAGCACTTTAGCGGGGGCTGTGGATACGCAGTATTTT
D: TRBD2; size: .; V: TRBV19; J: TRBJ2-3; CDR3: CASRPLAGISTDTQYF; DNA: TGTGCCAGTCGACCACTAGCGGGTATTAGCACAGATACGCAGTATTTT
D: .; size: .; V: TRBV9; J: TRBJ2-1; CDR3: CASSVGGGLIYNEQFF; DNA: TGTGCCAGCAGCGTAGGGGGGGGGCTTATCTACAATGAGCAGTTCTTC
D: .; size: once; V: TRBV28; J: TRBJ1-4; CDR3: CASSDSGSLNEKLFF; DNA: TGTGCCAGCAGTGACTCAGGGTCCCTTAATGAAAAACTGTTTTTT
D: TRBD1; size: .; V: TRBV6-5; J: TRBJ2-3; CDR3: CASSIMGQSTDTQYF; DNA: TGTGCCAGCAGTATTATGGGACAGAGCACAGATACGCAGTATTTT
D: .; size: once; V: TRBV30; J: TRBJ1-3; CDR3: CAWSVLGAGGNTIYF; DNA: TGTGCCTGGAGTGTACTGGGTGCAGGTGGAAACACCATATATTTT
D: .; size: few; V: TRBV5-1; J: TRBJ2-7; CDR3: CASSLEGYEQYF; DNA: TGCGCCAGCAGCTTGGAGGGGTACGAGCAGTACTTC